The 27 T cell receptor beta chains below all came from one sample that was sequenced in a study of breast tumors, draining lymph nodes, adjacent tissues. TCRdb ran MiXCR on the multiplex PCR reads and lists one entry per CDR3 protein. Of approximately 210,000 distinct CDR3 sequences detected, under 40% appear once; the ten largest clones hold 3.6%. Samples came from axillary lymph nodes draining the breast cancer. The sample was axillary lymph node tissue. All receptors come from a female donor with breast cancer. Some clones in this sample may be carry-over from other donors' samples.

This chain uses TRBV2 with TRBJ1-1; D is ambiguous. V lost 4 bases, J lost 0 bases, and 12 bases lay in between. Per the germline V gene, CDR1 is SNHLY and CDR2 is FYNNEI. This CDR3 has 15 amino acids. CDR3 in DNA: TGTGCCAGCAGTGCCTTGGGCTCCATGAACACTGAAGCTTTCTTT. This codes for CASSALGSMNTEAFF.

This clonotype occurred many times. The V gene is TRBV19, the J gene TRBJ1-5; TRBD1 matches at 11 bases. The V gene end was trimmed by 4 bases and the J gene end by 6 bases; junction bases not matched to a gene: 5. Germline V gene data show CDR1 as LNHDA and CDR2 as SQIVND (reference sequence). The CDR3 is made up of 15 amino acids. CDR3 amino acids: CASSTGQGAAQPQHF. The DNA for the CDR3 is TGTGCCAGTAGTACCGGACAGGGGGCGGCTCAGCCCCAGCATTTT.

Only a few counts were recorded for this clonotype. The chain links TRBV18 to TRBJ2-5, with 8 bases that match TRBD2. Germline V gene sequence: CDR1 KGHSH, CDR2 LQKENI. This CDR3 is 14 amino acids long. V dropped 5 bases and J dropped 5; count of bases not matched to a gene: 7. CDR3 region: CASSTRGAGETQYF. The CDR3, as DNA: TGTGCCAGCTCAACGCGGGGGGCCGGGGAGACCCAGTACTTC.

This clonotype was picked up many times. CDR3 loop: CASSLAAGNHEQYF. Written as DNA, the CDR3 is TGTGCCAGCAGCTTAGCTGCAGGGAACCACGAGCAGTACTTC. The rearrangement joins TRBV7-6 to TRBJ2-7; D is perhaps TRBD1 (5 bases). CDR3 length: 14 residues. V gave up 0 bases and J gave up 5 bases, with 11 bases separating them. Germline assignment: CDR1 SGHVS and CDR2 FNYEAQ.

In this sample, this clonotype turned up many times. This chain uses TRBV7-8 with TRBJ1-6, with 9 bases aligning to TRBD1. Per the germline V gene, CDR1 is SGHVS and CDR2 is FQNEAQ. This CDR3 comprises 19 residues. The V segment lost 0 bases and the J segment 7 bases; nucleotides outside the gene matches: 13. The CDR3 loop reads CASSLASSRDRAINSPLHF. The CDR3 DNA is TGTGCCAGCAGCTTAGCGAGTTCCCGGGACAGGGCAATCAATTCACCCCTCCACTTT.

This clonotype was recorded at least ten times. The chain combines TRBV19 with TRBJ2-2; possible D gene TRBD1, 5 bases. Trimming shortened V by 5 bases and J by 4 bases, and 14 bases separated the two germline ends. The CDR3 is 15 amino acids. In germline, CDR1 is LNHDA, CDR2 SQIVND (reference sequence). The CDR3 loop is CASSPSGKSTGELFF. The CDR3 DNA sequence: TGTGCCAGTAGTCCCTCAGGGAAGAGCACCGGGGAGCTGTTTTTT.

The genes are TRBV7-9 and TRBJ1-6; the D is unclear. CDR1 and CDR2 from the germline V gene are SEHNR and FQNEAQ (reference sequence). The CDR3 contains 14 residues. V shed 1 base and J shed 10 bases, with 11 bases lying between them. CDR3 nucleotide sequence: TGTGCCAGCAGCTTAGGAGACATGTCCTCACCCCTCCACTTT. This encodes CASSLGDMSSPLHF.

J is TRBJ2-7 and V is TRBV20-1; TRBD1 matches 9 bases. This CDR3 is 14 amino acids long. Trimming at V came to 6 bases and at J to 2 bases, leaving 8 bases not matched to a gene. Germline V gene lookup returns CDR1 DFQATT and CDR2 SNEGSKA (reference sequence). The CDR3, as DNA: TGCAGTGCCATCCCGGGACAGGGAGCCTACGAGCAGTACTTC. It codes for CSAIPGQGAYEQYF.

This clonotype has just a few counts. The chain links TRBV2 to TRBJ1-1; no reliable D call. The CDR3 is 15 residues long. The germline V gene has CDR1 SNHLY and CDR2 FYNNEI. Deletions cut 5 bases from V and 0 bases from J, with 13 bases between. CDR3 residues: CASSLPSALNTEAFF. In nucleotides, the CDR3 is TGTGCCAGCAGTCTTCCCAGCGCGCTGAACACTGAAGCTTTCTTT.

About this clonotype itself: Germline and junction disagree at one end, which may indicate a read error. V usage is TRBV24-1 and J usage is TRBJ2-1, with 8 bases lining up with TRBD1. The V gene's germline CDR1 is KGHDR and CDR2 SFDVKD. This CDR3 spans 16 amino acids. CDR3 DNA sequence: TGTGCCAGCAGTATCCTGGACAGGGACTCCTACAATGAGCAGTTCTTC. Protein: CASSILDRDSYNEQFF.

This clonotype occurred many times. This rearrangement joins TRBV7-2 to TRBJ2-7, with 12 nucleotides matching TRBD2. This CDR3 is built from 15 residues. The germline V gene has CDR1 SGHTA and CDR2 FQGNSA. The V gene end was trimmed by 4 bases and the J gene end by 0 bases; junction bases not matched to a gene: 1. For the CDR3, the DNA is TGTGCCAGCAGCTGGACTAGCGGGGCCTCCTACGAGCAGTACTTC. As protein: CASSWTSGASYEQYF. Full variable domain (remainder filled in from reference TRBV7-2 and TRBJ2-7): GAGVSQSPSNKVTEKGKDVELRCDPISGHTALYWYRQSLGQGLEFLIYFQGNSAPDKSGLPSDRFSAERTGGSVSTLTIQRTQQEDSAVYLCASSWTSGASYEQYFGPGTRLTVT.

The chain uses TRBV7-3 and TRBJ2-7; TRBD1 aligns across 8 bases. J was trimmed by 8 bases and V by 1 base; bases with no gene match: 13. CDR1 is SGHTA, CDR2 FQGTGA, per germline. The CDR3 has 16 residues. The CDR3 DNA reads as TGTGCCAGCAGCTTAAATCCCCCAGGGGGCGCGAGCAAGCAGTACTTC. This translates into CASSLNPPGGASKQYF.

The table lists this clonotype with a few counts. The chain carries TRBV19 and TRBJ2-1, with 8 bases lining up with TRBD2. Germline loops: CDR1 LNHDA, CDR2 SQIVND (reference sequence). The ends lost 6 bases at V and 12 bases at J; junction bases unmatched: 19. This CDR3 contains 16 residues. CDR3 protein: CASSPQVGGASLGQFF. The CDR3 nucleotides are TGTGCCAGTAGCCCACAGGTCGGGGGGGCCTCATTAGGGCAGTTCTTC.

As for this clonotype: Without the conserved terminal phenylalanine or tryptophan, this CDR3 likely stems from a read error. It is unclear where the CDR3 begins or ends on the DNA, so no DNA is shown, and the CDR3 is as TCRdb lists it. This chain uses TRBV19 with TRBJ2-3; the listed D gene, TRBD1, was not tested against the DNA. The V gene's germline CDR1 is LNHDA and CDR2 SQIVND (reference sequence). The CDR3 totals 9 residues, both ends included. CDR3 protein: CASSIGGRY.

As for this clonotype: An end of the junction does not agree with germline; a read error may underlie this. The chain uses TRBV5-1 and TRBJ2-1; D perhaps matches TRBD2 (6 bases). The CDR3 is made up of 16 amino acids. Per the germline V gene, CDR1 is SGHRS and CDR2 is YFSETQ. CDR3 DNA sequence: TGCGCCAGCAGCTTGAGTGGAGGGAGCTCCTACAATGGGCAGTTCTTC. This translates into CASSLSGGSSYNGQFF.

A note on this clonotype: This may come from a read error, since a much larger clone is one base off. The V gene is TRBV14, the J gene TRBJ2-1, with no clear D. The V gene's germline CDR1 is SGHDN and CDR2 FVKESK. The CDR3 covers 17 residues. CDR3 bases: TGTGCCGGCAGCCAAAGGGCCTTCCCTAGCTCCTACAATGAGCAGTTCTTC. Translating it yields CAGSQRAFPSSYNEQFF.

The table lists this clonotype with a few counts. This may come from a read error, since a much larger clone is one base off. The chain has TRBV9 and TRBJ2-3, with D maybe TRBD2 (6 bases). Germline V CDR1 and CDR2: SGDLS, YYNGEE. The CDR3 is 15 amino acids. The V end lost 0 bases, the J end lost 4 bases, and 12 bases lay between the germline ends. The CDR3 DNA reads TGTGCCAGCAGCGTAGCGGCGGGGAGCGCAGATACGCAGTATTTT. Translated: CASSVAAGSADTQYF.

This clonotype was observed a handful of times. This chain uses TRBV19 with TRBJ2-1, with 12 nucleotides matching TRBD1. V gave up 6 bases and J gave up 9 bases; unmatched junction bases: 9. CDR3 length: 15 residues. Germline V CDR1 and CDR2: LNHDA, SQIVND (reference sequence). CDR3 loop: CASRLGQGARGEQFF. The CDR3 coding sequence is TGTGCCAGTAGATTGGGACAGGGGGCGCGGGGTGAGCAGTTCTTC.

The rearrangement uses TRBV7-2 and TRBJ2-5, with 10 bases identical to TRBD1. V shed 4 bases and J 9 bases; nucleotides not matched to a gene: 11. This CDR3 comprises 15 residues. Germline-derived CDR1 and CDR2 are SGHTA and FQGNSA. CDR3 amino acids: CASSWTGTGDQPQYF. The CDR3 region has the DNA TGTGCCAGCAGCTGGACCGGGACAGGGGATCAGCCCCAGTACTTC.

This clonotype is a singleton in its sample. This chain connects TRBV6-6 to TRBJ2-1; D not certain. The V end lost 7 bases, the J end lost 0 bases, and 13 bases lay between the germline ends. CDR1 and CDR2 from the germline V gene are MNHNY and SVGAGI (reference sequence). This CDR3 region has 15 residues. CDR3 region: CASILSASSYNEQFF. CDR3 DNA: TGTGCCAGCATTCTCTCCGCCAGCTCCTACAATGAGCAGTTCTTC.

The table lists this clonotype with many counts. J is TRBJ2-3 and V is TRBV20-1; tentative D call: TRBD2 (5 bases). Germline-derived CDR1 and CDR2 are DFQATT and SNEGSKA (reference sequence). The CDR3 spans 14 residues. V shed 5 bases and J shed 5 bases, with 17 bases lying between them. Here the CDR3 reads CSALSRVGGDTQYF. CDR3 sequence (DNA): TGCAGTGCTCTTAGTAGGGTAGGAGGAGATACGCAGTATTTT.

The sample holds many counts of this clonotype. V usage is TRBV5-1 and J usage is TRBJ2-7; 10 bases are shared with TRBD2. V shed 2 bases and J 3 bases; nucleotides not matched to a gene: 2. The CDR3 spans 14 residues. Germline V gene data show CDR1 as SGHRS and CDR2 as YFSETQ. The CDR3 protein is CASSFSSGGYEQYF. CDR3 nucleotide sequence: TGCGCCAGCAGCTTTTCTAGCGGGGGCTACGAGCAGTACTTC. The whole variable domain, remainder taken from reference TRBV5-1 and TRBJ2-7, is KAGVTQTPRYLIKTRGQQVTLSCSPISGHRSVSWYQQTPGQGLQFLFEYFSETQRNKGNFPGRFSGRQFSNSRSEMNVSTLELGDSALYLCASSFSSGGYEQYFGPGTRLTVT.

In this sample, this clonotype turned up once. The chain is built from TRBV24-1 and TRBJ2-1; 15 nucleotides match TRBD2. Unmatched junction bases numbered 12, after V lost 4 bases and J lost 12 bases. Germline loops: CDR1 KGHDR, CDR2 SFDVKD. This CDR3 has 17 residues. CDR3 bases: TGTGCCACCAGTGACTCCGGGACTAGCGGGAGGCCGGGAGGGCAGTTCTTC. Its protein product is CATSDSGTSGRPGGQFF.

The table lists this clonotype with a few counts. This rearrangement joins TRBV10-2 to TRBJ2-4, with D tentatively TRBD2 (6 bases). V was cut by 0 bases and J by 6 bases, with 6 bases left in between. The CDR3 is made up of 13 amino acids. Per germline, CDR1 WSHSY and CDR2 SAAADI. The CDR3 DNA reads TGCGCCAGCAGTGAGTCGGAGGGAAACATTCAGTACTTC. It translates to CASSESEGNIQYF.

This clonotype was counted only a few times. This sequence joins TRBV19 and TRBJ1-1; D call uncertain. The CDR3 is 13 residues long. Per germline, CDR1 LNHDA and CDR2 SQIVND (reference sequence). Trimming left V 3 bases short and J 6 bases short, with 11 bases between. CDR3: CASSIESYPEAFF. CDR3 bases: TGTGCCAGTAGTATCGAGAGTTATCCTGAAGCTTTCTTT. Full variable domain (outside the CDR3, taken from reference TRBV19 and TRBJ1-1): DGGITQSPKYLFRKEGQNVTLSCEQNLNHDAMYWYRQDPGQGLRLIYYSQIVNDFQKGDIAEGYSVSREKKESFPLTVTSAQKNPTAFYLCASSIESYPEAFFGQGTRLTVV.

The chain employs TRBV27 and TRBJ2-7, with TRBD1 matching 12 bases. Germline CDR1 and CDR2: MNHEY and SMNVEV (reference sequence). The CDR3 spans 15 residues. Trimming at V came to 7 bases and at J to 5 bases, leaving 9 bases not matched to a gene. CDR3 sequence: CASTSLGTGGDEQYF. DNA for the CDR3: TGTGCCAGCACCAGCCTCGGGACAGGGGGCGACGAGCAGTACTTC.

There are many counts of this clonotype. The V and J genes are TRBV19 and TRBJ2-5; 8 bases match TRBD2. The CDR3 is made up of 18 amino acids. The trim removed 6 bases at V and 2 bases at J, leaving 17 bases unmatched. The germline gives CDR1 LNHDA, CDR2 SQIVND (reference sequence). The CDR3 here is CASRSSPGLGPPQETQYF. The CDR3 region has the DNA TGTGCCAGTAGATCATCGCCGGGACTAGGGCCCCCACAAGAGACCCAGTACTTC.